The clone carrying this T cell receptor (beta chain) was recorded only once. Some clones are missing from TCRdb's copy, which holds only in-frame ones; the method was immunoSEQ multiplex PCR. This sample carries just over 650,000 clones, approximately 90% of them seen once, and the ten largest clones take approximately 0.3%. The data originate from a study of blood T cell repertoires in COVID-19. V was clipped by 4 bases and J by 3 bases; unmatched bases: 5. Germline V CDR1 and CDR2: SGHVS, FQNEAQ. The CDR3 has 14 residues. The chain carries TRBV7-8 and TRBJ2-7; TRBD1 matches 8 bases. Sequencing was done on a sample of peripheral blood. The sequence was obtained from a woman aged 18-29 years with acute or convalescent COVID-19. The CDR3 DNA sequence: TGTGCCAGCAGCTCGGACAGGGTCGGCTACGAGCAGTACTTC. This sequence encodes CASSSDRVGYEQYF. Combining the CDR3 with reference TRBV7-8 and TRBJ2-7 gives the whole variable domain GAGVSQSPRYKVAKRGQDVALRCDPISGHVSLFWYQQALGQGPEFLTYFQNEAQLDKSGLPSDRFFAERPEGSVSTLKIQRTQQEDSAVYLCASSSDRVGYEQYFGPGTRLTVT.